A single sample is the source of the 29 T cell receptor beta chains below, sequenced in a study of shared clonotypes between healthy human individuals. Method: immunoSEQ multiplex PCR; TCRdb's copy keeps in-frame clones and lacks some. The sample carries over 950,000 clones, about 80% recorded once. Sequencing was carried out using memory CD4+ T cells from PBMCs. Specified subset: CD45RA-negative fraction. These receptors were obtained from a man between 18 and 35 years old in good health. Some clones in this sample may be carry-over from other donors' samples.

The rearrangement uses TRBV7-2 and TRBJ2-3; D gene unclear. Trimming left V 2 bases short and J 1 base short, with 7 bases between. Germline lookup yields CDR1 SGHTA and CDR2 FQGNSA. The CDR3 has 14 amino acids. CDR3: CASSLSSGTDTQYF. CDR3 in DNA: TGTGCCAGCAGCTTATCCAGCGGCACAGATACGCAGTATTTT.

The chain recombines TRBV19 with TRBJ1-2, with TRBD1 identical over 7 bases. Germline V gives CDR1 LNHDA, CDR2 SQIVND (reference sequence). The V segment lost 5 bases and the J segment 5 bases; nucleotides outside the gene matches: 8. The CDR3 sequence is 14 residues long. The CDR3 loop is CASSEGQRSYGYTF. The CDR3 region has the DNA TGTGCCAGTAGTGAGGGACAGCGATCTTATGGCTACACCTTC.

V and J are TRBV10-3 and TRBJ1-5, with TRBD1 matching over 7 bases. After removal of 7 bases from V and 3 bases from J, the junction contained 3 bases not matched to a gene. This CDR3 region has 13 residues. Germline V gene data show CDR1 as ENHRY and CDR2 as SYGVKD. Here the CDR3 DNA reads TGTGCCATCACCGGACAGGCCAATCAGCCCCAGCATTTT. Residues: CAITGQANQPQHF.

This clone was counted only a few times. The chain carries TRBV18 and TRBJ1-1; D possibly corresponds to TRBD1 (5 bases). Trimming left V 6 bases short and J 1 base short, with 12 bases between. The CDR3 totals 14 residues. Germline CDR1 and CDR2: KGHSH and LQKENI. The CDR3 DNA sequence: TGTGCCAGCTCGACAGCCTGGGGGAACACTGAAGCTTTCTTT. Protein sequence: CASSTAWGNTEAFF.

The CDR3 region has the DNA TGTGCCAGCAGGCCCCCCGGGACAGGCATAGGAGTATACAATGAGCAGTTCTTC. This sequence encodes CASRPPGTGIGVYNEQFF. The chain combines TRBV27 with TRBJ2-1; 8 bases agree with TRBD1. This CDR3 is 18 amino acids long. After removal of 6 bases from V and 4 bases from J, the junction contained 17 bases not matched to a gene. Germline CDR1 reads MNHEY; CDR2 reads SMNVEV (reference sequence).

This clone was counted a few times. V usage is TRBV5-6 and J usage is TRBJ2-7, with D perhaps TRBD1 or TRBD2 (5 bases each). Trimming shortened V by 4 bases and J by 5 bases, and 22 bases separated the two germline ends. Germline lookup yields CDR1 SGHDT and CDR2 YYEEEE. The CDR3 is made up of 16 amino acids. The CDR3 DNA reads TGTGCCAGCAGCCCTCGAGGGTATATGGGGGTCCACGAGCAGTACTTC. Its protein is CASSPRGYMGVHEQYF. The entire variable domain, with the rest obtained from reference TRBV5-6 and TRBJ2-7, is as follows: DAGVTQSPTHLIKTRGQQVTLRCSPKSGHDTVSWYQQALGQGPQFIFQYYEEEERQRGNFPDRFSGHQFPNYSSELNVNALLLGDSALYLCASSPRGYMGVHEQYFGPGTRLTVT.

J is TRBJ2-5 and V is TRBV5-1; D may be TRBD1 (6 bases). Germline CDR1 SGHRS, CDR2 YFSETQ. This CDR3 contains 14 residues. The V end lost 0 bases, the J end lost 7 bases, and 13 bases lay between the germline ends. The CDR3 DNA is TGCGCCAGCAGCTTGGCACAGGGAAGGGTGACCCAGTACTTC. It encodes CASSLAQGRVTQYF.

This clone was detected only a few times. V and J are TRBV28 and TRBJ1-5, with D maybe TRBD1 (6 bases). The CDR3 spans 15 residues. Germline V lookup: CDR1 MDHEN, CDR2 SYDVKM. The V end lost 5 bases, the J end lost 6 bases, and 17 bases lay between the germline ends. CDR3 nucleotide sequence: TGTGCCAGCAGTCCACCCTCACAGGGCTCTCAGCCCCAGCATTTT. This sequence encodes CASSPPSQGSQPQHF.

This clone was recorded only once. V usage is TRBV2 and J usage is TRBJ2-7; 9 bases align to TRBD2. V shed 7 bases and J 4 bases; nucleotides not matched to a gene: 8. This CDR3 has 14 amino acids. The germline V gene has CDR1 SNHLY and CDR2 FYNNEI. CDR3 in amino acids: CASTLSGSQYEQYF. For the CDR3, the DNA is TGTGCCAGCACCCTTAGCGGGAGTCAGTACGAGCAGTACTTC.

The rearrangement joins TRBV19 to TRBJ2-2, with D possibly matching TRBD1 (6 bases). V lost 4 bases, J lost 1 base, and 7 bases lay in between. CDR1 and CDR2 from the germline V gene are LNHDA and SQIVND (reference sequence). CDR3 length equals 14 residues. CDR3 region: CASSRTENTGELFF. The CDR3 DNA reads as TGTGCCAGTAGTAGGACAGAGAACACCGGGGAGCTGTTTTTT.

Details on this clone: The identical CDR3 is also encoded by other nucleotide sequences in the sample. The DNA of the CDR3 is TGTGCCAGCTCACCACAAGATACGCAGTATTTT. Residues: CASSPQDTQYF. The rearrangement links TRBV18 to TRBJ2-3; the D is unclear. CDR1 and CDR2 (germline): KGHSH, LQKENI. Between the trimmed V and J ends, which lost 1 base and 5 bases, there was a span of 1 base. CDR3 length: 11 residues.

The J gene is TRBJ1-4, the V gene TRBV5-6, with D perhaps matching TRBD1 (5 bases). Trimming took 4 bases from V and 7 from J, leaving 14 bases between them. The CDR3 runs to 14 residues. Germline-derived CDR1 and CDR2 are SGHDT and YYEEEE. This chain's CDR3 is CASSPGQTGEKLFF. The CDR3 bases are TGTGCCAGCAGCCCGGGGCAGACGGGTGAAAAACTGTTTTTT.

V is TRBV7-2 and J is TRBJ2-1; D uncertain. Trimming shortened V by 1 base and J by 8 bases, and 9 bases separated the two germline ends. The CDR3 has 13 amino acids. Germline V lookup: CDR1 SGHTA, CDR2 FQGNSA. The CDR3 sequence is CASSLGVNHEQFF. DNA for the CDR3: TGTGCCAGCAGCTTAGGGGTTAACCATGAGCAGTTCTTC.

CDR3 region: CASSFADLGELFF. The CDR3 bases are TGTGCCAGCAGCTTCGCGGACCTCGGGGAGCTGTTTTTT. V gene TRBV7-9 combines with J gene TRBJ2-2; D uncertain. The germline gives CDR1 SEHNR, CDR2 FQNEAQ (reference sequence). The CDR3 extends over 13 amino acids. V lost 3 bases, J lost 7 bases, and 9 bases lay in between. Drawing the rest from reference TRBV7-9 and TRBJ2-2, the complete variable domain is DTGVSQNPRHKITKRGQNVTFRCDPISEHNRLYWYRQTLGQGPEFLTYFQNEAQLEKSRLLSDRFSAERPKGSFSTLEIQRTEQGDSAMYLCASSFADLGELFFGEGSRLTVL.

V and J are TRBV5-1 and TRBJ2-6, with D tentatively TRBD2 (5 bases). V was clipped by 0 bases and J by 4 bases, with 14 bases between them. In germline, CDR1 is SGHRS, CDR2 YFSETQ. This CDR3 contains 17 residues. The CDR3 reads CASSLGENFSGANVLTF. CDR3 nucleotide sequence: TGCGCCAGCAGCTTGGGGGAGAACTTTTCCGGGGCCAACGTCCTGACTTTC.

The gene calls are TRBV30 and TRBJ2-3; TRBD2 is a possible D gene (6 bases). The CDR3 spans 16 residues. Trimming left V 0 bases short and J 4 bases short, with 17 bases between. Per the germline V gene, CDR1 is GTSNPN and CDR2 is SVGIG (reference sequence). For the CDR3, the DNA is TGTGCCTGGAGTGTACGAGCGGGCTCCGTCCCAGATACGCAGTATTTT. It yields the protein CAWSVRAGSVPDTQYF. Filled out from reference TRBV30 and TRBJ2-3, the complete variable domain reads SQTIHQWPATLVQPVGSPLSLECTVEGTSNPNLYWYRQAAGRGLQLLFYSVGIGQISSEVPQNLSASRPQDRQFILSSKKLLLSDSGFYLCAWSVRAGSVPDTQYFGPGTRLTVL.

V is TRBV2 and J is TRBJ2-1, with 7 bases lining up with TRBD2. The CDR3 sequence is 14 residues long. V shed 6 bases, J shed 5 bases, and the junction held 7 bases outside the gene matches. Germline V gene data show CDR1 as SNHLY and CDR2 as FYNNEI. CDR3 in amino acids: CASRAGGSDNEQFF. CDR3 nucleotide sequence: TGTGCCAGCAGGGCGGGCGGGAGCGACAATGAGCAGTTCTTC.

A single count supports this clone. The chain combines TRBV30 with TRBJ2-3, with 7 bases fitting TRBD1. Trimming took 3 bases from V and 6 from J; bases not matched to a gene: 6. Germline CDR1 and CDR2: GTSNPN and SVGIG (reference sequence). This CDR3 region has 13 residues. CDR3 loop: CAWSRQQGDTQYF. CDR3 nucleotides: TGTGCCTGGAGCCGACAACAGGGGGATACGCAGTATTTT.

The CDR3 loop is CASSLTGTENIQYF. The CDR3 DNA sequence: TGTGCCAGCAGCCTGACCGGGACAGAAAACATTCAGTACTTC. V and J are TRBV7-2 and TRBJ2-4; TRBD1 aligns across 7 bases. V shed 5 bases and J 5 bases; nucleotides not matched to a gene: 6. This CDR3 region has 14 residues. Germline loops: CDR1 SGHTA, CDR2 FQGNSA. The whole variable domain, filled in from reference TRBV7-2 and TRBJ2-4, reads GAGVSQSPSNKVTEKGKDVELRCDPISGHTALYWYRQSLGQGLEFLIYFQGNSAPDKSGLPSDRFSAERTGGSVSTLTIQRTQQEDSAVYLCASSLTGTENIQYFGAGTRLSVL.

The chain joins TRBV5-4 to TRBJ2-7; D is uncertain. The germline V gene has CDR1 SGHNT and CDR2 YYREEE (reference sequence). The length of the CDR3 is 12 residues. V dropped 4 bases and J dropped 2 bases, with 7 bases sitting between them. CDR3 protein: CASSILPYEQYF. The CDR3 DNA is TGTGCCAGCAGCATTCTCCCCTACGAGCAGTACTTC.

The chain joins TRBV11-2 to TRBJ2-7; 8 bases fit TRBD1. Per germline, CDR1 SGHAT and CDR2 FQNNGV. The CDR3 is 19 amino acids. The V and J ends lost 4 bases and 1 base, in that order; junction bases with no gene match: 18. Written as DNA, the CDR3 is TGTGCCAGCAGCTCCAGAGGGGGGCCAGGGGGCGCGAGGTCCTACGAGCAGTACTTC. Translation gives CASSSRGGPGGARSYEQYF.

This rearrangement joins TRBV19 to TRBJ1-1; the match to TRBD1 covers 12 bases. The germline CDR1 and CDR2 sequences are LNHDA and SQIVND (reference sequence). The CDR3 totals 16 residues. V trimming: 10 bases; J trimming: 2 bases; junction bases outside the gene matches: 11. CDR3 DNA: TGTGCCACCAGACCCGGGACAGGGGGCGAAAACACTGAAGCTTTCTTT. As protein: CATRPGTGGENTEAFF.

This chain connects TRBV4-3 to TRBJ2-7; 12 nucleotides line up with TRBD2. Germline V gene data show CDR1 as LGHNA and CDR2 as YSLEER. The CDR3 runs 16 residues. The V gene end was trimmed by 1 base and the J gene end by 6 bases; junction bases not matched to a gene: 7. CDR3 amino acids: CASSQVGELAGGEQYF. In DNA, the CDR3 is TGCGCCAGCAGCCAAGTAGGGGAACTAGCGGGAGGCGAGCAGTACTTC.

This clone appeared a few times. The CDR3 nucleotides are TGTGCCAGCTCAGCTGCGCCGGCCGACAGCTCTTCTGGAAACACCATATATTTT. It yields the protein CASSAAPADSSSGNTIYF. The J gene is TRBJ1-3, the V gene TRBV18; the D gene is possibly TRBD1 (5 bases). The germline V and J ends were trimmed by 5 bases and 1 base, with 21 bases remaining between them. This CDR3 contains 18 residues. In germline, CDR1 is KGHSH, CDR2 LQKENI.

The CDR3 DNA is TGTGCCAGCAGCCCCTTCCGGGGACGGGAGCTGTTTTTT. Translation gives CASSPFRGRELFF. This chain links TRBV7-3 with TRBJ2-2; D might be TRBD1 or TRBD2, each matching 5 bases. Germline V lookup: CDR1 SGHTA, CDR2 FQGTGA. Trimming removed 5 bases at V and 9 bases at J, with 13 bases between. The CDR3 extends over 13 amino acids. Full variable domain (outside the CDR3, taken from reference TRBV7-3 and TRBJ2-2): GAGVSQTPSNKVTEKGKYVELRCDPISGHTALYWYRQSLGQGPEFLIYFQGTGAADDSGLPNDRFFAVRPEGSVSTLKIQRTERGDSAVYLCASSPFRGRELFFGEGSRLTVL.

The chain couples TRBV6-6 to TRBJ1-1, with D possibly matching TRBD1 (6 bases). The V gene's germline CDR1 is MNHNY and CDR2 SVGAGI (reference sequence). Trimming pared 6 bases from V and 4 bases from J, leaving 18 bases between. The CDR3 has 15 amino acids. The CDR3 is CASRLSGGTATEAFF. CDR3 coding DNA: TGTGCCAGCAGGCTATCGGGGGGCACGGCCACTGAAGCTTTCTTT.

This clone appeared many times. The gene calls are TRBV7-9 and TRBJ2-3, with 9 bases fitting TRBD2. V dropped 5 bases and J dropped 10; count of bases not matched to a gene: 22. The CDR3 extends over 18 amino acids. In germline, CDR1 is SEHNR, CDR2 FQNEAQ (reference sequence). In DNA form, the CDR3 reads TGTGCCAGCAGCCCCTTGTTATCTACTCTAGCGGGAAGGATGGCGCAGTATTTT. Its translation: CASSPLLSTLAGRMAQYF. Full variable domain (remainder filled in from reference TRBV7-9 and TRBJ2-3): DTGVSQNPRHKITKRGQNVTFRCDPISEHNRLYWYRQTLGQGPEFLTYFQNEAQLEKSRLLSDRFSAERPKGSFSTLEIQRTEQGDSAMYLCASSPLLSTLAGRMAQYFGPGTRLTVL.

The genes are TRBV9 and TRBJ2-5; 12 nucleotides line up with TRBD2. CDR1 is SGDLS and CDR2 is YYNGEE in the germline V gene. The V gene end was trimmed by 1 base and the J gene end by 10 bases; junction bases not matched to a gene: 2. This CDR3 comprises 13 residues. CDR3 DNA sequence: TGTGCCAGCAGCGTACTAGCGGGAGGGCACCAGTACTTC. Protein sequence: CASSVLAGGHQYF.

This clone was counted between two and nine times. This rearrangement joins TRBV6-1 to TRBJ1-1; D ambiguous. In germline, CDR1 is MNHNS, CDR2 SASEGT. Trimming took off 0 bases at V and 5 bases at J, with 7 bases between the two ends. This CDR3 is built from 13 residues. CDR3 protein: CASSEARLTEAFF. Written as DNA, the CDR3 is TGTGCCAGCAGTGAAGCGCGTTTGACTGAAGCTTTCTTT.